This T cell receptor beta chain was sequenced for a study of blood T cells in healthy people across ages. General study points: Among long-lived donors, naive CD4+ cells were more numerous and diversity higher than in aged donors.

A J-beta primer mix and a sample-barcoded 5' primer were used in a second PCR of roughly 6 to 12 cycles. Individual samples furnished no less than 2.5 million CDR3-containing paired-end reads apiece. TCRdb processed the 5' RACE reads anew with MiXCR; each CDR3 protein has one entry. The sample has over 700,000 distinct CDR3 sequences; roughly 25% are singletons. With 6 bases removed from V and 4 bases from J, the gap between germline ends came to 16 bases. This CDR3 contains 14 residues. Germline CDR1 and CDR2: MDHEN and SYDVKM. In regard to this clonotype: What it binds is not known.

These records were also assigned to another study, of T cells of mothers and their children. As that study records: A few healthy Caucasian mothers and their six children were the donors. Mothers gave over 8.5 million TCR beta CDR3 reads each, and children several million each.

The TCR originated in a boy between 10 and 17 years old in good health. Sequencing used blood. The chain recombines TRBV28 with TRBJ2-7, with a weak D call TRBD2 (6 bases). The CDR3 sequence is CASSGSEEGYEQYF. CDR3 coding DNA: TGTGCCAGCAGCGGGTCCGAGGAGGGTTACGAGCAGTACTTC.